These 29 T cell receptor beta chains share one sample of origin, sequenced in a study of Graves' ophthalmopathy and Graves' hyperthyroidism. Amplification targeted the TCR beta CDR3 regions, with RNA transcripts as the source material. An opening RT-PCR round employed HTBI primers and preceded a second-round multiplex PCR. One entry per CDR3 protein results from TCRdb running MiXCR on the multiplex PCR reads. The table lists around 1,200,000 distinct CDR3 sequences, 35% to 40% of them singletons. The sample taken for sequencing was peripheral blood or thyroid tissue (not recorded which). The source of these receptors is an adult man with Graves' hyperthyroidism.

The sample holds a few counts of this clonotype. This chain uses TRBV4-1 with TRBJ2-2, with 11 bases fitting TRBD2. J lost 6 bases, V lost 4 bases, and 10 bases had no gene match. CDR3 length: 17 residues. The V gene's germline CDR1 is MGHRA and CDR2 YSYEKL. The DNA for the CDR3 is TGCGCCAGCAGCCCACCGGAGGTAGCGGGAGGGCCCGGGGAGCTGTTTTTT. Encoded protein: CASSPPEVAGGPGELFF.

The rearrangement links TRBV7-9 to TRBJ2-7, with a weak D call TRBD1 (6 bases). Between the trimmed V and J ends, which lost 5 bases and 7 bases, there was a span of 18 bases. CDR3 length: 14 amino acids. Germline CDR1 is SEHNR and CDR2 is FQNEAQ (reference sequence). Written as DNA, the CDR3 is TGTGCCAGCAGCCTACCAGGGGAAGTCTCGGAGCAGTACTTC. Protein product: CASSLPGEVSEQYF.

Here the CDR3 DNA reads TGCAGACTTCAGAAGGGGACTAGCGGTGACTACGAGCAGTACTTC. This gives the protein CRLQKGTSGDYEQYF. The V call is TRBV29-1, the J call TRBJ2-7; 11 bases align to TRBD2. The CDR3 covers 15 residues. CDR1 is SQVTM and CDR2 is ANQGSEA in the germline V gene.

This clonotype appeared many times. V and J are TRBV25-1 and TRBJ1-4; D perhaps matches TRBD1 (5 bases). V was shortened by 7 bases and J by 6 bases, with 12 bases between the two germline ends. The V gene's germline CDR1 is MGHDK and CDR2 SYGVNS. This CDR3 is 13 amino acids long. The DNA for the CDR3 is TGTGCCAGCATTGGGGCGTGGGATGAAAAACTGTTTTTT. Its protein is CASIGAWDEKLFF. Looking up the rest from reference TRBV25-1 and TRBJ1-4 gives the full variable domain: EADIYQTPRYLVIGTGKKITLECSQTMGHDKMYWYQQDPGMELHLIHYSYGVNSTEKGDLSSESTVSRIRTEHFPLTLESARPSHTSQYLCASIGAWDEKLFFGSGTQLSVL.

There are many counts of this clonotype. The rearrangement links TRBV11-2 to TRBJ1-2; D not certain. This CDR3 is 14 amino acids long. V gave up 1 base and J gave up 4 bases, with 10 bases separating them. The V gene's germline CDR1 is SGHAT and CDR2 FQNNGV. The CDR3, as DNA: TGTGCCAGCAGCTTAGTGGGCAGACCCTATGGCTACACCTTC. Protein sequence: CASSLVGRPYGYTF.

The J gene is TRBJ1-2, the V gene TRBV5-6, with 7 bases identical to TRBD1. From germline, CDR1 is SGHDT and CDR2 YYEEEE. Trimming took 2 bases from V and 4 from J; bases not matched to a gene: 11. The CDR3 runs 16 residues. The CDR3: CASSFSRDRIFYGYTF. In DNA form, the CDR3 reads TGTGCCAGCAGCTTTAGTCGGGACAGAATTTTCTATGGCTACACCTTC.

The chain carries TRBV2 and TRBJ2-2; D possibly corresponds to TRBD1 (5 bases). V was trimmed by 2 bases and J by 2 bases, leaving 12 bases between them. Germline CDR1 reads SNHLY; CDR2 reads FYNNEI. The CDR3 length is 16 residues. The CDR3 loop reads CASSEYPTGNTGELFF. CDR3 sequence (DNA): TGTGCCAGCAGTGAATACCCCACAGGAAACACCGGGGAGCTGTTTTTT. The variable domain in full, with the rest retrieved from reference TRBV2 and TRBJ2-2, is EPEVTQTPSHQVTQMGQEVILRCVPISNHLYFYWYRQILGQKVEFLVSFYNNEISEKSEIFDDQFSVERPDGSNFTLKIRSTKLEDSAMYFCASSEYPTGNTGELFFGEGSRLTVL.

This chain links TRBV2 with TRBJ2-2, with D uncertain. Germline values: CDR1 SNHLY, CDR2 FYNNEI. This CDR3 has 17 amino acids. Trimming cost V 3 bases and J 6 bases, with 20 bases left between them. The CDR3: CASSDPLSSTRAGELFF. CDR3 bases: TGTGCCAGCAGTGACCCCCTTAGCTCGACACGCGCCGGGGAGCTGTTTTTT. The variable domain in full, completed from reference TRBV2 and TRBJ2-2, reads EPEVTQTPSHQVTQMGQEVILRCVPISNHLYFYWYRQILGQKVEFLVSFYNNEISEKSEIFDDQFSVERPDGSNFTLKIRSTKLEDSAMYFCASSDPLSSTRAGELFFGEGSRLTVL.

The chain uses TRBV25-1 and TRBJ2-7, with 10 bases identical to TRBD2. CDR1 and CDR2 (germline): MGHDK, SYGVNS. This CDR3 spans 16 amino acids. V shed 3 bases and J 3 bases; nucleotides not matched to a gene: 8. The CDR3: CASSDSVGLASYEQYF. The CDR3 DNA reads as TGTGCCAGCAGTGATTCGGTGGGACTAGCGAGCTACGAGCAGTACTTC.

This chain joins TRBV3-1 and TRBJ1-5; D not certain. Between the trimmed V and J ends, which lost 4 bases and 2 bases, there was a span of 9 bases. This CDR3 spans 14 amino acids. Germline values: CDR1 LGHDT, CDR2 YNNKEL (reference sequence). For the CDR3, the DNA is TGTGCCAGCAGCCGTAGGAGTGGCAATCAGCCCCAGCATTTT. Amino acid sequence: CASSRRSGNQPQHF.

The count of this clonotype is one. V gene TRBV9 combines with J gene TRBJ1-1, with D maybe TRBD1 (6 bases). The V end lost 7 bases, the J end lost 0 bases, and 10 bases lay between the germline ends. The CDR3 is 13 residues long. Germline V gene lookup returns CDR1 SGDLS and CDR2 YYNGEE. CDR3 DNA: TGTGCCAGCCGACGGGACATGAACACTGAAGCTTTCTTT. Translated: CASRRDMNTEAFF.

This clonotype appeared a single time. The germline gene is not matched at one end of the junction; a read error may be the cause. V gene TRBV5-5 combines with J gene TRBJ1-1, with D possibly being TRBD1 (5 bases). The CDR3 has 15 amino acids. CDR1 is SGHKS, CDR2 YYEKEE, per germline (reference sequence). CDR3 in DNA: TGTGCCAGCAGCATCCGGGACGGCGGCTACACTGAGGCTTTCTTT. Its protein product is CASSIRDGGYTEAFF.

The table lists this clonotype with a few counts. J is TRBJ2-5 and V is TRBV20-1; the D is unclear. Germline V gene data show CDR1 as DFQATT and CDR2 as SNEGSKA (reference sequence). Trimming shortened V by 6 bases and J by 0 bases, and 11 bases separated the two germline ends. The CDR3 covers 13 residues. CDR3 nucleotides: TGCAGTGCAGTTATAACAAACCAAGAGACCCAGTACTTC. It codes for CSAVITNQETQYF.

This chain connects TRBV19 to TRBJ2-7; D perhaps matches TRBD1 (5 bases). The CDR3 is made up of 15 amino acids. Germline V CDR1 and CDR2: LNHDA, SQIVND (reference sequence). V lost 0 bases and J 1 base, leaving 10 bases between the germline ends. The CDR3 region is CASSIDKGPSYEQYF. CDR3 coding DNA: TGTGCCAGTAGTATAGACAAGGGGCCGTCCTACGAGCAGTACTTC.

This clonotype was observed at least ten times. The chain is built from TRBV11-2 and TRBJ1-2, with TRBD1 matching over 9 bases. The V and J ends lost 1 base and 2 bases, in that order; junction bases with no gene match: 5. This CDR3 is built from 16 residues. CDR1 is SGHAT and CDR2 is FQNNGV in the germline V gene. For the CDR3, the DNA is TGTGCCAGCAGCTTAGTCACCGGGACAGGGAACTATGGCTACACCTTC. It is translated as CASSLVTGTGNYGYTF. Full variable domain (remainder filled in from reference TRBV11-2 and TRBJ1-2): EAGVAQSPRYKIIEKRQSVAFWCNPISGHATLYWYQQILGQGPKLLIQFQNNGVVDDSQLPKDRFSAERLKGVDSTLKIQPAKLEDSAVYLCASSLVTGTGNYGYTFGSGTRLTVV.

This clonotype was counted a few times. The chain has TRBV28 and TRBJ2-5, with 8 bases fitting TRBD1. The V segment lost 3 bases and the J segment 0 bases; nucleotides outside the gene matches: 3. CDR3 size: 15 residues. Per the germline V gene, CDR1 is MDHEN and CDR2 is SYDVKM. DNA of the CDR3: TGTGCCAGCAGTTTGAGACAGGGGTACCAAGAGACCCAGTACTTC. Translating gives CASSLRQGYQETQYF.

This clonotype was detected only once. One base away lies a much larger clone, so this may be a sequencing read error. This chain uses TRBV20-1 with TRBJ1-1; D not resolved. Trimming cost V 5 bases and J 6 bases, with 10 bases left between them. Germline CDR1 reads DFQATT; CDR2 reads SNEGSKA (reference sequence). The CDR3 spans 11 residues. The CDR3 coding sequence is TGCAGTGCTGGTCCCCTGGCTGAAGCTTTCTTT. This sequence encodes CSAGPLAEAFF.

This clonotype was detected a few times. The CDR3 DNA follows: TGCAGCGTTGAACAGAGCCTGAACACCGGGGAGCTGTTTTTT. This gives the protein CSVEQSLNTGELFF. This chain joins TRBV29-1 and TRBJ2-2; D gene ambiguous. Germline-derived CDR1 and CDR2 are SQVTM and ANQGSEA. The CDR3 consists of 14 residues. V lost 2 bases and J 1 base, leaving 8 bases between the germline ends.

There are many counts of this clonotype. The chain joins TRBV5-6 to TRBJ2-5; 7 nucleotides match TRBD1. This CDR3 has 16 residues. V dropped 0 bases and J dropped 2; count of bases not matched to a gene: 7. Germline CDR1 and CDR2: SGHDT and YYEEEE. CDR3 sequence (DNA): TGTGCCAGCAGCTTGGTTCCCGGGACAGTACAAGAGACCCAGTACTTC. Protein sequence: CASSLVPGTVQETQYF.

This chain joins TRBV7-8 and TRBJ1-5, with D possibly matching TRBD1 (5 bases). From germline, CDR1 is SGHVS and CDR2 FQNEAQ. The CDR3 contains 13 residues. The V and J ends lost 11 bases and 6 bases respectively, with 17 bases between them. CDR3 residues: CAQTAPGGQPQHF. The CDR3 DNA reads TGTGCCCAGACCGCTCCCGGGGGTCAGCCCCAGCATTTT.

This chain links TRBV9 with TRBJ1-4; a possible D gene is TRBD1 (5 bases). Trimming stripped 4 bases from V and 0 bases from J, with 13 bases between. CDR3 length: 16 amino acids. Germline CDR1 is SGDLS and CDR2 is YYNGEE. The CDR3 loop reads CASSNPTATTNEKLFF. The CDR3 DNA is TGTGCCAGCAGCAATCCGACAGCTACAACTAATGAAAAACTGTTTTTT.

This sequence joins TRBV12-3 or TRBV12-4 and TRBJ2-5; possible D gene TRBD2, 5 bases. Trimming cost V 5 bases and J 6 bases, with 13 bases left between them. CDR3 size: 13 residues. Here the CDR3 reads CASSQRWEKTQYF. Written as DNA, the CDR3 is TGTGCCAGCAGTCAAAGGTGGGAGAAGACCCAGTACTTC.

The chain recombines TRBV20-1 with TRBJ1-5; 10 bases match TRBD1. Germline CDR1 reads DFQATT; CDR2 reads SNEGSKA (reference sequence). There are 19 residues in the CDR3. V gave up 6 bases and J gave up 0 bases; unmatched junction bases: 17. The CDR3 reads CSASNPRDRGGDSNQPQHF. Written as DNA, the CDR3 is TGCAGTGCAAGCAACCCCCGGGACAGGGGAGGAGATAGCAATCAGCCCCAGCATTTT.

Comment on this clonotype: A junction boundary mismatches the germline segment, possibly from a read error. CDR3 coding DNA: TGTGCCAGCAGTTATGGCAGGGCGCTACCGGACTATGGCTACACCTTC. Its protein product is CASSYGRALPDYGYTF. The chain uses TRBV10-3 and TRBJ1-2; D is possibly TRBD1 (5 bases). CDR1 and CDR2 (germline): ENHRY, SYGVKD. This CDR3 has 16 amino acids.

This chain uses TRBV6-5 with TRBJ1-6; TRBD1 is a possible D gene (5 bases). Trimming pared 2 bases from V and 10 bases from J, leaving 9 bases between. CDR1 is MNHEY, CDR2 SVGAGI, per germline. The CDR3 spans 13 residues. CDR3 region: CASSYGATSPLHF. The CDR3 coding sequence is TGTGCCAGCAGTTACGGGGCAACCTCACCCCTCCACTTT.

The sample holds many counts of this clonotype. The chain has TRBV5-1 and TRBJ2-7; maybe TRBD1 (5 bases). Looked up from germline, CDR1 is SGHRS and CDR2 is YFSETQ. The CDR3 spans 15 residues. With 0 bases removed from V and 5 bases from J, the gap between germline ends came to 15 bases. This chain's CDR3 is CASSLAAGPSDEQYF. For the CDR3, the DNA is TGCGCCAGCAGCTTGGCAGCAGGGCCATCCGACGAGCAGTACTTC.

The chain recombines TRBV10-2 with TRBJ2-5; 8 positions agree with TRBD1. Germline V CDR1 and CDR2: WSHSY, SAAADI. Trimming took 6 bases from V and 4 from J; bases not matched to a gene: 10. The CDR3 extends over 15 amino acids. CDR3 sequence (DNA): TGCGCCAGCAGGGCCGGGACAGGAGGCCTAGAGACCCAGTACTTC. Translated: CASRAGTGGLETQYF.

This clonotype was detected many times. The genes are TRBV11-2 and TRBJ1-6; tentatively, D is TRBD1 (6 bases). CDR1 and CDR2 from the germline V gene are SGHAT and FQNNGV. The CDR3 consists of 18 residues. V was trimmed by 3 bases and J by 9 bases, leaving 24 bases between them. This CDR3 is CASSFTPRTVSRGSPLHF. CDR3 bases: TGTGCCAGCAGCTTCACCCCCCGGACGGTCTCCAGGGGTTCACCCCTCCACTTT.

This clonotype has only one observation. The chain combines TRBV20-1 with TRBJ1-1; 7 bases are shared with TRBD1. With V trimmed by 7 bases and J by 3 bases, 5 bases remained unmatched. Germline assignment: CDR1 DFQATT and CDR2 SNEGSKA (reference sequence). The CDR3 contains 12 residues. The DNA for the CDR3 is TGCAGTGTCACAGGGGTTTACACTGAAGCTTTCTTT. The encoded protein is CSVTGVYTEAFF.